The 31 T cell receptor beta chains below all came from one sample that was sequenced in a study of cytomegalovirus exposure and HLA in healthy donors. The PCR contained 60 Vbeta and 13 Jbeta primers. Assay: immunoSEQ multiplex PCR; the TCRdb copy retains only in-frame clones and omits some. The repertoire holds around 120,000 clones, with approximately 80% as singletons. The sample consisted of PBMCs. These receptor sequences come from a man aged 18 to 30 in good health and CMV-seronegative.

The chain couples TRBV27 to TRBJ2-1; 10 bases map to TRBD1. Trimming cost V 4 bases and J 7 bases; bases outside gene matches: 7. This CDR3 spans 15 amino acids. In germline, CDR1 is MNHEY, CDR2 SMNVEV (reference sequence). The CDR3 bases are TGTGCCAGCAGTTACCGGGACAGGGGCTCTAATGAGCAGTTCTTC. It specifies CASSYRDRGSNEQFF.

This clone was observed once. This chain links TRBV19 with TRBJ2-2, with 8 bases aligning to TRBD1. Per germline, CDR1 LNHDA and CDR2 SQIVND (reference sequence). V was clipped by 11 bases and J by 5 bases; unmatched bases: 7. This CDR3 spans 13 amino acids. The CDR3 sequence: CAARRGLTGELFF. DNA for the CDR3: TGTGCCGCTCGCAGGGGGCTTACCGGGGAGCTGTTTTTT.

CDR3 nucleotides: TGTGCCAGCTCACCACCGTCAGAGAACACCGGGGAGCTGTTTTTT. It codes for CASSPPSENTGELFF. V is TRBV18 and J is TRBJ2-2; no definite D call. Trimming removed 0 bases at V and 1 base at J, with 6 bases between. This CDR3 is built from 15 residues. Germline loops: CDR1 KGHSH, CDR2 LQKENI.

This chain links TRBV11-3 with TRBJ1-5; maybe TRBD1 (5 bases). The germline CDR1 and CDR2 sequences are SGHNT and YENEEA. This CDR3 is 12 amino acids long. Deletions cut 10 bases from V and 3 bases from J, with 10 bases between. The CDR3 DNA reads TGTGCCAACGACAGCCCCAATCAGCCCCAGCATTTT. This gives the protein CANDSPNQPQHF.

This chain joins TRBV30 and TRBJ1-1; no reliable D call. V was clipped by 4 bases and J by 5 bases, with 14 bases between them. The CDR3 length is 13 residues. Germline CDR1 is GTSNPN and CDR2 is SVGIG (reference sequence). CDR3 sequence reads: CAWKLREKTEAFF. Written as DNA, the CDR3 is TGTGCCTGGAAATTACGGGAGAAGACTGAAGCTTTCTTT. The variable domain in full, with the rest retrieved from reference TRBV30 and TRBJ1-1, is SQTIHQWPATLVQPVGSPLSLECTVEGTSNPNLYWYRQAAGRGLQLLFYSVGIGQISSEVPQNLSASRPQDRQFILSSKKLLLSDSGFYLCAWKLREKTEAFFGQGTRLTVV.

J is TRBJ2-4 and V is TRBV13, with 10 bases that match TRBD1. The V gene end was trimmed by 5 bases and the J gene end by 8 bases; junction bases not matched to a gene: 18. Germline V gene data show CDR1 as PRHDT and CDR2 as FYEKMQ (reference sequence). CDR3 length: 18 residues. CDR3 amino acids: CASSPSFQGQGLRDIQYF. Here the CDR3 DNA reads TGTGCCAGCAGCCCCTCCTTCCAGGGACAGGGGCTTAGGGACATTCAGTACTTC.

The table lists this clone with a count of one. The J gene is TRBJ2-1, the V gene TRBV19; the D gene is possibly TRBD2 (6 bases). V dropped 1 base and J dropped 5 bases, with 21 bases sitting between them. Germline loops: CDR1 LNHDA, CDR2 SQIVND (reference sequence). This CDR3 is 18 amino acids long. The CDR3 nucleotides are TGTGCCAGTAGTATAGGGTGGAGGGGTAAAGCTACGGACAATGAGCAGTTCTTC. Its translation: CASSIGWRGKATDNEQFF.

The chain combines TRBV5-6 with TRBJ2-1; 9 nucleotides agree with TRBD1. The germline gives CDR1 SGHDT, CDR2 YYEEEE. The trim removed 3 bases at V and 6 bases at J, leaving 4 bases unmatched. The CDR3 is 14 amino acids. The CDR3 DNA reads as TGTGCCAGCAGCTGGGGGACAGGGCGCAATGAGCAGTTCTTC. Amino acid sequence: CASSWGTGRNEQFF.

In nucleotides, the CDR3 is TGTGCCAGCAGCCATTATGACACGACTAACTATGGCTACACCTTC. Protein: CASSHYDTTNYGYTF. The chain employs TRBV7-8 and TRBJ1-2; D uncertain. The CDR3 has 15 amino acids. Germline V CDR1 and CDR2: SGHVS, FQNEAQ. Trimming stripped 5 bases from V and 0 bases from J, with 13 bases between.

The chain carries TRBV5-4 and TRBJ1-1, with TRBD1 identical over 11 bases. The CDR3 covers 16 residues. Trimming took 2 bases from V and 1 from J; bases not matched to a gene: 4. The germline gives CDR1 SGHNT, CDR2 YYREEE (reference sequence). CDR3 sequence reads: CASSFGTGGGNTEAFF. The CDR3 coding sequence is TGTGCCAGCAGCTTTGGGACAGGGGGGGGGAACACTGAAGCTTTCTTT.

This chain uses TRBV7-9 with TRBJ1-2; no clear D gene. This CDR3 spans 11 amino acids. V was trimmed by 2 bases and J by 6 bases, leaving 4 bases between them. Germline V lookup: CDR1 SEHNR, CDR2 FQNEAQ (reference sequence). The CDR3 here is CASSLQNGYTF. Written as DNA, the CDR3 is TGTGCCAGCAGCTTACAAAATGGCTACACCTTC.

This chain joins TRBV2 and TRBJ1-2, with D perhaps matching TRBD1 (6 bases). Germline V CDR1 and CDR2: SNHLY, FYNNEI. The CDR3 sequence is 13 residues long. Trimming shortened V by 8 bases and J by 5 bases, and 15 bases separated the two germline ends. The CDR3 protein is CASRGGAGYGYTF. The CDR3 DNA reads as TGTGCCAGCCGAGGGGGGGCTGGGTATGGCTACACCTTC. The whole variable domain, filled in from reference TRBV2 and TRBJ1-2, reads EPEVTQTPSHQVTQMGQEVILRCVPISNHLYFYWYRQILGQKVEFLVSFYNNEISEKSEIFDDQFSVERPDGSNFTLKIRSTKLEDSAMYFCASRGGAGYGYTFGSGTRLTVV.

The chain carries TRBV27 and TRBJ1-2, with a tentative D call TRBD1 (6 bases). CDR1 is MNHEY, CDR2 SMNVEV, per germline (reference sequence). The CDR3 covers 17 residues. Trimming cost V 4 bases and J 0 bases, with 18 bases left between them. CDR3 residues: CASSSYRDNPANYGYTF. The CDR3 DNA is TGTGCCAGCAGTTCTTATCGGGACAACCCCGCTAACTATGGCTACACCTTC.

This clone was seen only once. The V gene is TRBV9, the J gene TRBJ1-2; no clear D. CDR3 length equals 13 residues. The ends were cut back, 3 bases at V and 11 bases at J, with 17 bases in the middle. The V gene's germline CDR1 is SGDLS and CDR2 YYNGEE. The CDR3 spells CASSGGRLAGYTF. In DNA, the CDR3 is TGTGCCAGCAGCGGAGGACGCCTAGCTGGGTACACCTTC.

J is TRBJ2-7 and V is TRBV6-6; TRBD1 agrees at 7 bases. Germline CDR1 is MNHNY and CDR2 is SVGAGI (reference sequence). The V and J ends lost 8 bases and 4 bases, in that order; junction bases with no gene match: 5. The CDR3 has 12 amino acids. The chain's CDR3 is CASGQVRYEQYF. The CDR3 nucleotides are TGTGCCAGCGGACAGGTGCGGTACGAGCAGTACTTC.

The CDR3 loop is CASSLLGREAHEQYF. The CDR3 coding sequence is TGCGCCAGCAGCTTGCTGGGCAGGGAGGCCCACGAGCAGTACTTC. The rearrangement joins TRBV5-1 to TRBJ2-7, with D perhaps TRBD2 (6 bases). Germline loops: CDR1 SGHRS, CDR2 YFSETQ. V was pared by 1 base and J by 5 bases, with 16 bases between. CDR3 length equals 15 residues.

The chain links TRBV28 to TRBJ1-5, with 9 bases matching TRBD1. The J segment lost 9 bases and the V segment lost 3 bases, leaving 9 bases of the junction unmatched. Germline lookup yields CDR1 MDHEN and CDR2 SYDVKM. The CDR3 is 15 amino acids. DNA of the CDR3: TGTGCCAGCAGTTTTCGACAGGGGGGATCGGTGCCCCAGCATTTT. As protein: CASSFRQGGSVPQHF.

This chain links TRBV30 with TRBJ1-2; D unclear. The CDR3 consists of 15 residues. V lost 0 bases to trimming and J lost 1 base, with 12 bases between them. CDR1 GTSNPN and CDR2 SVGIG come from the germline V gene (reference sequence). CDR3 sequence: CAWSVARRFNYGYTF. In DNA form, the CDR3 reads TGTGCCTGGAGTGTAGCGAGACGCTTTAACTATGGCTACACCTTC.

This sequence joins TRBV2 and TRBJ2-7; maybe TRBD2 (6 bases). Germline V gives CDR1 SNHLY, CDR2 FYNNEI. The germline V and J ends were trimmed by 3 bases and 9 bases, with 21 bases remaining between them. The CDR3 has 15 amino acids. This chain's CDR3 is CASSDSSLAFSGQYF. CDR3 coding DNA: TGTGCCAGCAGTGATTCAAGTCTAGCCTTTAGCGGGCAGTACTTC.

CDR3 protein: CSVKPSGGSQRTQYF. CDR3 DNA sequence: TGCAGCGTTAAACCATCCGGGGGTTCACAGCGAACGCAGTATTTT. This rearrangement joins TRBV29-1 to TRBJ2-3, with D tentatively TRBD2 (6 bases). In germline, CDR1 is SQVTM, CDR2 ANQGSEA. This CDR3 region has 15 residues. The V end lost 5 bases, the J end lost 9 bases, and 24 bases lay between the germline ends.

This chain uses TRBV25-1 with TRBJ1-1, with D hard to call. Trimming cost V 6 bases and J 8 bases, with 16 bases left between them. The CDR3 runs to 13 residues. Germline V lookup: CDR1 MGHDK, CDR2 SYGVNS. CDR3 loop: CASSRSSLREAFF. The DNA of the CDR3 is TGTGCCAGCAGCCGCTCCTCTCTGAGGGAAGCTTTCTTT. The whole variable domain, filled in from reference TRBV25-1 and TRBJ1-1, reads EADIYQTPRYLVIGTGKKITLECSQTMGHDKMYWYQQDPGMELHLIHYSYGVNSTEKGDLSSESTVSRIRTEHFPLTLESARPSHTSQYLCASSRSSLREAFFGQGTRLTVV.

The genes are TRBV9 and TRBJ2-1; no definite D call. Per germline, CDR1 SGDLS and CDR2 YYNGEE. The CDR3 has 12 amino acids. Trimming shortened V by 4 bases and J by 3 bases, and 5 bases separated the two germline ends. CDR3 DNA sequence: TGTGCCAGCAGCTCGGGCTACAATGAGCAGTTCTTC. Its protein product is CASSSGYNEQFF.

Note on this clone: A read error may account for a junction end that differs from germline. The chain links TRBV7-7 to TRBJ2-5; 16 bases are a match to TRBD2. The CDR3 spans 20 residues. CDR1 SSHAT and CDR2 FNYEAQ come from the germline V gene (reference sequence). CDR3 nucleotides: TGTGCTAGCAGCTTATACCCACCCCCCGGGACTAGCGGGGGGGAAGAGACCCAGTACTTC. Encoded protein: CASSLYPPPGTSGGEETQYF.

This clone is a singleton in its sample. The chain carries TRBV27 and TRBJ2-1; a possible D gene is TRBD2 (5 bases). Germline CDR1 MNHEY, CDR2 SMNVEV (reference sequence). This CDR3 has 15 residues. V was pared by 0 bases and J by 10 bases, with 16 bases between. CDR3 sequence reads: CASSLSTSARGEQFF. DNA for the CDR3: TGTGCCAGCAGTTTATCGACCTCAGCACGAGGGGAGCAGTTCTTC.

The chain is built from TRBV4-1 and TRBJ2-7; 12 bases fit TRBD1. Losses at the gene ends were 1 base for V and 5 bases for J; bases not matched to a gene: 6. Germline CDR1 reads MGHRA; CDR2 reads YSYEKL. The CDR3 contains 16 residues. CDR3 sequence: CASSQAPGQGAHEQYF. CDR3 in DNA: TGCGCCAGCAGCCAAGCCCCGGGACAGGGGGCCCACGAGCAGTACTTC.

The genes are TRBV18 and TRBJ1-1; 7 nucleotides match TRBD1. With V trimmed by 3 bases and J by 2 bases, 18 bases remained unmatched. CDR3 length equals 19 residues. CDR1 and CDR2 from the germline V gene are KGHSH and LQKENI. The CDR3 here is CASSPPLGQSQKLNTEAFF. CDR3 sequence (DNA): TGTGCCAGCTCACCGCCGTTGGGACAGAGCCAGAAACTTAACACTGAAGCTTTCTTT.

In its sample, this clone was seen a few times. For the CDR3, the DNA is TGTGCCAGCAGTGCCGCACCCGGGACAGTCTACGAGCAGTACTTC. Protein product: CASSAAPGTVYEQYF. The chain carries TRBV25-1 and TRBJ2-7, with 7 bases lining up with TRBD1. This CDR3 contains 15 residues. After removal of 4 bases from V and 3 bases from J, the junction contained 9 bases not matched to a gene. Germline values: CDR1 MGHDK, CDR2 SYGVNS.

The chain is built from TRBV5-1 and TRBJ2-2; D is possibly TRBD1 (5 bases). The CDR3 spans 19 residues. Germline values: CDR1 SGHRS, CDR2 YFSETQ. The ends were cut back, 4 bases at V and 5 bases at J, with 27 bases in the middle. The CDR3 is CASSPWALLRTSGTGELFF. Written as DNA, the CDR3 is TGCGCCAGCAGCCCCTGGGCACTCCTAAGAACTTCAGGGACCGGGGAGCTGTTTTTT.

The rearrangement links TRBV6-1 to TRBJ1-5, with TRBD1 identical over 7 bases. CDR1 MNHNS and CDR2 SASEGT come from the germline V gene. V lost 6 bases to trimming and J lost 5 bases; unmatched junction nucleotides: 7. The CDR3 is 14 amino acids. The CDR3 coding sequence is TGTGCCAGCAGCATCAGGGACAGTTATCAGCCCCAGCATTTT. It yields the protein CASSIRDSYQPQHF.

The chain employs TRBV6-5 and TRBJ1-6; 7 bases match TRBD1. V was pared by 2 bases and J by 6 bases, with 4 bases of the junction left unmatched. Germline CDR1 and CDR2: MNHEY and SVGAGI. The CDR3 is 15 amino acids. Written as DNA, the CDR3 is TGTGCCAGCAGTTACACGGACAGGAGTAATTCACCCCTCCACTTT. Translation: CASSYTDRSNSPLHF.

This chain links TRBV11-2 with TRBJ1-5, with 7 bases that match TRBD1. The CDR3 is made up of 13 amino acids. V shed 3 bases and J 4 bases; nucleotides not matched to a gene: 0. Germline V gives CDR1 SGHAT, CDR2 FQNNGV. This CDR3 reads CASSFRGNQPQHF. The CDR3 DNA reads as TGTGCCAGCAGCTTCAGGGGGAATCAGCCCCAGCATTTT. Supplemented by reference TRBV11-2 and TRBJ1-5, the full variable domain reads EAGVAQSPRYKIIEKRQSVAFWCNPISGHATLYWYQQILGQGPKLLIQFQNNGVVDDSQLPKDRFSAERLKGVDSTLKIQPAKLEDSAVYLCASSFRGNQPQHFGDGTRLSIL.